This entry features one T cell receptor beta chain sequence. Alongside a J-beta primer mix, a sample-barcoded 5' primer served in a second PCR lasting roughly 6 to 11 cycles. TCRdb independently ran MiXCR on the 5' RACE reads; one entry per CDR3 protein. The table records about 780,000 distinct CDR3 sequences, about 46% of them present only once. The data derive from a study of blood T cells in healthy people across ages. V lost 8 bases, J lost 4 bases, and 14 bases lay in between. This CDR3 spans 14 amino acids. Germline loops: CDR1 LNHDA, CDR2 SQIVND (reference sequence). This TCR was sampled from a man aged 80 or over in good health. Sequenced: blood. J is TRBJ1-4 and V is TRBV19; D may be TRBD1 (5 bases). The CDR3 DNA reads TGTGCCAGTGAACCGGGACCGAGTAATGAAAAACTGTTTTTT. Translated, it gives CASEPGPSNEKLFF.